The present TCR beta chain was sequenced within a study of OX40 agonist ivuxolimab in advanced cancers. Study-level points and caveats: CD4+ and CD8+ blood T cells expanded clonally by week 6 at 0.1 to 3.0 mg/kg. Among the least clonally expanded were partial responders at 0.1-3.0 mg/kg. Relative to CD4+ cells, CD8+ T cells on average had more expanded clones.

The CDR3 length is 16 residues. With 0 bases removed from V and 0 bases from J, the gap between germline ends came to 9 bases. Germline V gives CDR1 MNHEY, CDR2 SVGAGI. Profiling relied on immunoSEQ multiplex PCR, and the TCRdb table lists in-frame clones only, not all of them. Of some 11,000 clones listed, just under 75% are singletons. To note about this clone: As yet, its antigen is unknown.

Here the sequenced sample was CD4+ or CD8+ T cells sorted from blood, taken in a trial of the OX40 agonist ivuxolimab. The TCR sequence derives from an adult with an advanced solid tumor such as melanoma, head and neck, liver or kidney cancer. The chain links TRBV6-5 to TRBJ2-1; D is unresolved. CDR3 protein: CASSYSQMSSYNEQFF. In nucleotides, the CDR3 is TGTGCCAGCAGTTACTCTCAGATGAGCTCCTACAATGAGCAGTTCTTC.